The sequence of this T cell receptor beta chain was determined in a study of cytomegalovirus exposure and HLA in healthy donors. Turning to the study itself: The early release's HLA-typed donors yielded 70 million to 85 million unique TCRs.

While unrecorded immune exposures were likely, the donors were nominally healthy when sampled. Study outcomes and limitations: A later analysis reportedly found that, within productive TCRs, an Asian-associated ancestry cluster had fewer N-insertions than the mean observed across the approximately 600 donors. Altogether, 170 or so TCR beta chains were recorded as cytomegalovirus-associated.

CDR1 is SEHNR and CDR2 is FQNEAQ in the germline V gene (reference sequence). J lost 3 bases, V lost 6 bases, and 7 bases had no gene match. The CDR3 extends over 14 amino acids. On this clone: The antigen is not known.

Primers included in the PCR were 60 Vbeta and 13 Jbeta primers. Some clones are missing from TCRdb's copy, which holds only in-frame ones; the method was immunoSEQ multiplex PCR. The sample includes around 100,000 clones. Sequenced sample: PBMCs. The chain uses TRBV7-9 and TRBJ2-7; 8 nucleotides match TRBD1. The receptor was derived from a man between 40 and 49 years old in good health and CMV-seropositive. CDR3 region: CASSPGTGFYEQYF. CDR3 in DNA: TGTGCCAGCAGTCCCGGGACAGGATTCTACGAGCAGTACTTC. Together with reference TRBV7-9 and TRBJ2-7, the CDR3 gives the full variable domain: DTGVSQNPRHKITKRGQNVTFRCDPISEHNRLYWYRQTLGQGPEFLTYFQNEAQLEKSRLLSDRFSAERPKGSFSTLEIQRTEQGDSAMYLCASSPGTGFYEQYFGPGTRLTVT.